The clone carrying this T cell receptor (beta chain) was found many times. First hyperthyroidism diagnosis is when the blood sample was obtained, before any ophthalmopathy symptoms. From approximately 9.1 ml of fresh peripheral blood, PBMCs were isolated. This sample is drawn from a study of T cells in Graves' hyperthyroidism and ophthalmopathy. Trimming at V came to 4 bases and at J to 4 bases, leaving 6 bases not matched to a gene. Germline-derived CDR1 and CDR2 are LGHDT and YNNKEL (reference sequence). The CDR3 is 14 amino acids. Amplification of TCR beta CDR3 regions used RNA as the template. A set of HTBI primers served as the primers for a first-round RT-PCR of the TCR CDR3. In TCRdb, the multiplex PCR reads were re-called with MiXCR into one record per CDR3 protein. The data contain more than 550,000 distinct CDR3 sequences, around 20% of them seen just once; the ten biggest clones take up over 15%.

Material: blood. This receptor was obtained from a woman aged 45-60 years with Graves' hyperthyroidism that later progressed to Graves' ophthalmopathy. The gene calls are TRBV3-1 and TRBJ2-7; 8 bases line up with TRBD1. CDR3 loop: CASSLPDRVYEQYF. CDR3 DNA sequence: TGTGCCAGCAGCCTACCGGACAGGGTATACGAGCAGTACTTC.